This note documents a single TCR beta chain sequence. Its target is not known. Only in-frame clones appear in the TCRdb table, and some are missing; sequencing was by immunoSEQ multiplex PCR. The table shows about 96,000 clones, with roughly 90% occurring only once. The data were obtained in a study of graft-versus-host responses after intestinal transplantation. Study background: Once they had received anti-thymocyte globulin induction, all recipients took tacrolimus and steroids for around three years. Whole-study findings and limits: Early post-transplant HvG declines showed an association with peak circulating GvH clone levels. Recipient bone marrow held GvH clones, some seen earlier in ileum or blood.

The J segment lost 9 bases and the V segment lost 2 bases, leaving 9 bases of the junction unmatched. CDR1 is SGHTA and CDR2 is FQGTGA in the germline V gene. The CDR3 extends over 16 amino acids. V and J are TRBV7-3 and TRBJ1-6; 8 positions agree with TRBD1. Material: unstimulated CD4+ T cells sorted from spleen or lymph node cells, obtained before intestinal transplant. This sequence originates from a human donor who received an intestinal transplant. The CDR3 DNA follows: TGTGCCAGCAGCTTATCAGCGACAGGGGCTGGTTCACCCCTCCACTTT. Amino acid sequence: CASSLSATGAGSPLHF. Full variable domain (outside the CDR3, taken from reference TRBV7-3 and TRBJ1-6): GAGVSQTPSNKVTEKGKYVELRCDPISGHTALYWYRQSLGQGPEFLIYFQGTGAADDSGLPNDRFFAVRPEGSVSTLKIQRTERGDSAVYLCASSLSATGAGSPLHFGNGTRLTVT.